These T cell receptor beta chains were read from a single sample in a study of blood T cell repertoires in COVID-19. Libraries were prepared by immunoSEQ multiplex PCR; TCRdb keeps only in-frame clonotypes and omits some of them. Among 150,000 to 200,000 clones listed, 82% were seen once. The sequenced sample was peripheral blood. These receptors were taken from a woman aged 55-69 years with COVID-19, enrolled during active disease. Each CDR3 is given with its conserved first and last residue. D genes are given only for firm matches. Clone size appears in some rows only: once, few, many, or a class for an expanded clone.

>TRBJ1-4|-|TRBD1|TRBV11-3
TGTGCCAGCAGCTTCGACGGGACAGATGAAAAACTGTTTTTT
CASSFDGTDEKLFF
>TRBJ2-7|-|-|TRBV21-1
TGTGCCAGCAGCAGTCGGGACATCTACGAGCAGTACTTC
CASSSRDIYEQYF
>TRBJ2-6|-|TRBD1|TRBV29-1
TGCAGCGTTGAATTAGTCGGGACAGGGTTCCGTGGGGCCAACGTCCTGACTTTC
CSVELVGTGFRGANVLTF
>TRBJ2-3|-|TRBD2|TRBV18
TGTGCCAGCTCACCACCGGGACTAGCGGCGACCACAGATACGCAGTATTTT
CASSPPGLAATTDTQYF
>TRBJ1-5|-|TRBD1|TRBV19
TGTGCCAGTAGTGGGGGGACAGGGGGCGGTCAGCCCCAGCATTTT
CASSGGTGGGQPQHF
>TRBJ2-5|-|-|TRBV5-1
TGCGCCAGCAGCTTGGGGTCAGAAGAGACCCAGTACTTC
CASSLGSEETQYF
>TRBJ1-5|-|-|TRBV19
TGTGCCAGTAGTAGTGAATCCAGGGACAATCAGCCCCAGCATTTT
CASSSESRDNQPQHF
>TRBJ2-3|-|-|TRBV6-5
TGTGCCAGCAGTCCGACAGGCTTGGAAGGAGATACGCAGTATTTT
CASSPTGLEGDTQYF
>TRBJ1-1|-|TRBD1|TRBV9
TGTGCCAGCAATTACGACGGGACAGGGAACACTGAAGCTTTCTTT
CASNYDGTGNTEAFF
>TRBJ1-5|-|-|TRBV30
TGTGCCTGGAGTGTACCAGGGATGAAAGGCAATCAGCCCCAGCATTTT
CAWSVPGMKGNQPQHF
>TRBJ2-2|-|TRBD2|TRBV7-9
TGTGCCAGCAGCGTAACCGGGACTACCATCACCGGGGAGCTGTTTTTT
CASSVTGTTITGELFF
>TRBJ2-3|-|-|TRBV29-1
TGCAGCGCCTGGACTATCAGAGATACGCAGTATTTT
CSAWTIRDTQYF
>TRBJ2-3|-|TRBD2|TRBV19
TGTGCCAGTAGTACCATGGGCGGGAGGGCCTCCGATACGCAGTATTTT
CASSTMGGRASDTQYF
>TRBJ1-1|-|TRBD1|TRBV24-1
TGTGCCACCCGACTTCGACAGGGGGCTGAAGCTTTCTTT
CATRLRQGAEAFF
>TRBJ1-6|-|TRBD1|TRBV18
TGTGCCAGCTCACCATTGGGACAGAGAGATTCACCCCTCCACTTT
CASSPLGQRDSPLHF
>TRBJ1-4|-|-|TRBV5-1
TGCGCCAGCAGCTTGGAAGGGGGTGGTGAAAAACTGTTTTTT
CASSLEGGGEKLFF
>TRBJ1-5|-|-|TRBV19
TGTGCCAGTAGTATTGGGGCGGGACGGTATAGCAATCAGCCCCAGCATTTT
CASSIGAGRYSNQPQHF
>TRBJ2-5|-|TRBD2|TRBV7-3
TGTGCCAGCAGCTCTAGCGGGAGTGGTGAGACCCAGTACTTC
CASSSSGSGETQYF
>TRBJ2-5|-|TRBD2|TRBV3-1/TRBV3-2
TGTGCCAGCAGCCAAGCGGGACTAGCTAGGGAGACCCAGTACTTC
CASSQAGLARETQYF
>TRBJ1-2|-|TRBD1|TRBV3-1/TRBV3-2
TGTGCCAGCAGCCACGCCGACAGGGGGTACGGCTATGGCTACACCTTC
CASSHADRGYGYGYTF
>TRBJ1-1|-|-|TRBV19
TGTGCCAGTAGTAGCACCTCGGACACTGAAGCTTTCTTT
CASSSTSDTEAFF
>TRBJ1-6|-|TRBD1|TRBV6-5
TGTGCCAGCCGGACAGGGAGGCAATCACCCCTCCACTTT
CASRTGRQSPLHF
>TRBJ2-3|-|TRBD2|TRBV10-3
TGTGCCATCGGGGAGCGGGAGGGCCGAACAGATACGCAGTATTTT
CAIGEREGRTDTQYF
>TRBJ2-7|-|TRBD1|TRBV14
TGTGCCAGCAGCGACGGACAGGGGGTCTACGAGCAGTACTTC
CASSDGQGVYEQYF
>TRBJ2-2|-|-|TRBV7-8
TGTGCCAGCAGCTTAGCTGTGGGGAGGGGGTCTTCGGGCGCCGGGGAGCTGTTTTTT
CASSLAVGRGSSGAGELFF
>TRBJ1-2|-|TRBD1|TRBV9
TGTGCCAGCAGCCCTCGACAGGGCTTTAACTATGGCTACACCTTC
CASSPRQGFNYGYTF
>TRBJ2-7|-|TRBD2|TRBV6-2/TRBV6-3
TGTGCCAGCGGTTTAGCGGGAACCAACGAGCAGTACTTC
CASGLAGTNEQYF
>TRBJ1-2|-|TRBD1|TRBV7-9
TGTGCCAGCAGCCCCACCGGGACAGGGAACCAACCCCTCTATGGCTACACCTTC
CASSPTGTGNQPLYGYTF
>TRBJ1-4|-|TRBD1|TRBV6-5
TGTGCCAGCAGGGAGACAGGGGGAGGGGAAAAACTGTTTTTT
CASRETGGGEKLFF
>TRBJ1-4|-|TRBD1|TRBV28
TGTGCCAGCAGTGGACAGGGGGCCAATGAAAAACTGTTTTTT
CASSGQGANEKLFF
>TRBJ1-1|-|-|TRBV19
TGTGCCAGTAGTATAGAGGGGGCCGGAGCTTTCTTT
CASSIEGAGAFF
>TRBJ2-7|-|-|TRBV5-6
TGTGCCAGCAGCTCGTACCGGGACATAGAGCAGTACTTC
CASSSYRDIEQYF
>TRBJ1-1|-|TRBD1|TRBV19
TGTGCCAGTACCCCTTTGGACAGGGGCGGGAGCACTGAAGCTTTCTTT
CASTPLDRGGSTEAFF
>TRBJ1-1|few|-|TRBV5-1
TGCGCCAGCAGCTTGGGGCGGGGGACGAACACTGAAGCTTTCTTT
CASSLGRGTNTEAFF
>TRBJ2-1|-|TRBD2|TRBV4-2
TGTGCCAGCAGCCAAAGCCTAGCGGGAAACAATGAGCAGTTCTTC
CASSQSLAGNNEQFF
>TRBJ1-1|-|-|TRBV4-1
TGCGCCAGCACCCTAAAAAACCAGTGGGGAGGTTCGAACACTGAAGCTTTCTTT
CASTLKNQWGGSNTEAFF
>TRBJ2-1|few|-|TRBV5-1
TGCGCCAGCAGCTTGGGTACCTACAATGAGCAGTTCTTC
CASSLGTYNEQFF
>TRBJ2-2|-|TRBD1|TRBV13
TGTGCCAGCAGGATGACCCGGGACAGCCACACCGGGGAGCTGTTTTTT
CASRMTRDSHTGELFF
>TRBJ2-3|-|-|TRBV29-1
TGCAGCGTAGTCAGGGATAGCACAGATACGCAGTATTTT
CSVVRDSTDTQYF
>TRBJ1-4|-|-|TRBV29-1
TGCAGCGCGGGGGGACTGCGGGAACGGAAACTGTTTTTT
CSAGGLRERKLFF
>TRBJ2-7|-|-|TRBV19
TGTGCCAGTAGTATCGAGGGGGCCTACGAGCAGTACTTC
CASSIEGAYEQYF
>TRBJ1-2|-|-|TRBV28
TGTGCCAGCAGTCGTCCCGGACTCTATGGCTACACCTTC
CASSRPGLYGYTF
>TRBJ2-2|-|-|TRBV19
TGTGCCAGTAGTATCGGTAGGGGCCGGTACACCGGGGAGCTGTTTTTT
CASSIGRGRYTGELFF
>TRBJ1-3|-|TRBD1|TRBV28
TGTGCCAGCAGTTTCGAAAGACAGGGGGCCCCTACAAACACCATATATTTT
CASSFERQGAPTNTIYF
>TRBJ2-3|-|-|TRBV5-4
TGTGCCAGCAGCTTGTACAGGACAGGCACAGATACGCAGTATTTT
CASSLYRTGTDTQYF
>TRBJ1-5|-|TRBD1|TRBV6-1
TGTGCCAGCAGTGAAGCTATGGGACAGCTAAATCAGCCCCAGCATTTT
CASSEAMGQLNQPQHF